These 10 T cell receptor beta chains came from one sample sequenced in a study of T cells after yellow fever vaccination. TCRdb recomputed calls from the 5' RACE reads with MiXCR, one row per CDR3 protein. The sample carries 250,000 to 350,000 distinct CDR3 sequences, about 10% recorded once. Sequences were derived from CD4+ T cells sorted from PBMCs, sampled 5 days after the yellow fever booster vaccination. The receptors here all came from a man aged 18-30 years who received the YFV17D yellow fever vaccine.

DNA for the CDR3: TGTGCCAGCAGCTTAAGGGACGGGAAGAATTCACCCCTCCACTTT. It translates to CASSLRDGKNSPLHF. This chain uses TRBV7-9 with TRBJ1-6; perhaps TRBD1 as D (5 bases). CDR3 size: 15 residues. The V end lost 2 bases, the J end lost 7 bases, and 12 bases lay between the germline ends. The germline V gene encodes CDR1 SEHNR and CDR2 FQNEAQ (reference sequence).

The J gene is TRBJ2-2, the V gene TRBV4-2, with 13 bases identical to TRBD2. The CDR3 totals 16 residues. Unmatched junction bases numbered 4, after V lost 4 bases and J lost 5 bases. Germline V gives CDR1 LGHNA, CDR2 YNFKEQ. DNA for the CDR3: TGTGCCAGCAGCCCTGTGGGACTAGCGGGAACCGGGGAGCTGTTTTTT. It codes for CASSPVGLAGTGELFF.

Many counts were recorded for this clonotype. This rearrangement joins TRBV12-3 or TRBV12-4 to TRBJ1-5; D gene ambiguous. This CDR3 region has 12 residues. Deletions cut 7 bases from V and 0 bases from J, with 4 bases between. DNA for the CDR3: TGTGCCAGCACCTTTAGCAATCAGCCCCAGCATTTT. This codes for CASTFSNQPQHF.

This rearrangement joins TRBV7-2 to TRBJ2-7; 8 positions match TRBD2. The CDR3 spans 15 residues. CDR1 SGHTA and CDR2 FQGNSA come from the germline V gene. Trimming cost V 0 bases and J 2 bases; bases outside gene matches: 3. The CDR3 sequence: CASSLAVLAAYEQYF. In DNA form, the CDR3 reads TGTGCCAGCAGCTTAGCGGTACTAGCGGCCTACGAGCAGTACTTC.

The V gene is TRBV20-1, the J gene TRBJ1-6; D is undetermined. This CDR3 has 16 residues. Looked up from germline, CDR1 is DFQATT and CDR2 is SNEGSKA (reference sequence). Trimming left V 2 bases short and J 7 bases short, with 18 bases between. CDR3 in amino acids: CSARKLRATGNSPLHF. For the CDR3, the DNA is TGCAGTGCTAGAAAACTCCGGGCCACGGGAAATTCACCCCTCCACTTT.

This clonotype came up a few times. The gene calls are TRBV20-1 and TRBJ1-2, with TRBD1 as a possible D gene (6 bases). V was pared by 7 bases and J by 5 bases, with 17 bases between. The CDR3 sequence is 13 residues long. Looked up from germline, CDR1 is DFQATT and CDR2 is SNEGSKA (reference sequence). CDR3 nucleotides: TGCAGTGTTAAGCCCGGGGGGCTTTATGGCTACACCTTC. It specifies CSVKPGGLYGYTF.

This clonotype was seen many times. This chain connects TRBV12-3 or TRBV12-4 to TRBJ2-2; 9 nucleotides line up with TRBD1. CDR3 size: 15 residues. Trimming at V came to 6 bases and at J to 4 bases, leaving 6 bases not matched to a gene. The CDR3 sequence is CASRKQGALTGELFF. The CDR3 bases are TGTGCCAGCAGGAAACAGGGGGCGCTCACCGGGGAGCTGTTTTTT.

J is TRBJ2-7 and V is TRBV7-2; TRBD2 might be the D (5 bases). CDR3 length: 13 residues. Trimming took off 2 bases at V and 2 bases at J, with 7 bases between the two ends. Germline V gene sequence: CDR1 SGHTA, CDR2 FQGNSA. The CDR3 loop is CASSLLRAYEQYF. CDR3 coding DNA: TGTGCCAGCAGCTTACTGAGGGCCTACGAGCAGTACTTC.

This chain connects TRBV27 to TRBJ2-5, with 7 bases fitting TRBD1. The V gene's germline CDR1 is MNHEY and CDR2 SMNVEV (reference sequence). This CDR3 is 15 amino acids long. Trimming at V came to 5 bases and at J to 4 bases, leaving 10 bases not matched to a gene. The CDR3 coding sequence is TGTGCCAGCAGTCGGTTCAGGGGGACCCGAGAGACCCAGTACTTC. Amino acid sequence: CASSRFRGTRETQYF.

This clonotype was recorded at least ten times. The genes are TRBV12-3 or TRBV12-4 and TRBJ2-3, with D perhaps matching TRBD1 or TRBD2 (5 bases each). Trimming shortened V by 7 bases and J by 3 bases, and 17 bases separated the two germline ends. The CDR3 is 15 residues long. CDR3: CASNPGPAETDTQYF. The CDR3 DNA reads TGTGCCAGCAACCCGGGGCCAGCGGAGACAGATACGCAGTATTTT.